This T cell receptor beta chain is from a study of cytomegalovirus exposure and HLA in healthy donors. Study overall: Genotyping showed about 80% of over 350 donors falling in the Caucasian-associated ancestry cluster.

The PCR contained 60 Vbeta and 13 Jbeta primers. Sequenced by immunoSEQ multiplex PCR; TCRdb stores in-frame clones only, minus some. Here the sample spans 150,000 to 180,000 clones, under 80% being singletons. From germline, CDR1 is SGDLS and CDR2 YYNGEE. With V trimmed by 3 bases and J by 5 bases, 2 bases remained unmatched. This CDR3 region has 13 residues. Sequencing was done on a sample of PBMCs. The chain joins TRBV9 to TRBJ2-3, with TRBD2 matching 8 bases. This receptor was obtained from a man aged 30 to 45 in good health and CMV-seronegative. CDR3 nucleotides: TGTGCCAGCAGCGCCGCGGGGGGAGATACGCAGTATTTT. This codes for CASSAAGGDTQYF.